This TCR beta chain stems from a study of blood T cell repertoires in COVID-19. About the study: Sample material is recorded as cDNA or gDNA derived from T cells, B-cell-depleted T cells, or PBMCs.

Losses at the gene ends were 10 bases for V and 6 bases for J; bases not matched to a gene: 15. CDR1 is MDHEN, CDR2 SYDVKM, per germline. This CDR3 is built from 16 residues. Per the original data handling: Amplified reference gene primers provided the basis for estimating nucleated cell counts. Data came from immunoSEQ multiplex PCR; TCRdb stores just in-frame clones and leaves some out. V, J and clone size were drawn from that table, and D and trimming were deduced from the DNA. The sample holds about 380,000 clones, 90% seen once. Sample: peripheral blood. This TCR derives from a man between 18 and 35 years old with active or convalescent COVID-19. The chain employs TRBV28 and TRBJ2-1; 10 bases line up with TRBD2. The CDR3, as DNA: TGTGCCACCCGATTTAGCGGGGGGCCGACCAGCAATGAGCAGTTCTTC. Amino acid sequence: CATRFSGGPTSNEQFF.